These T cell receptor beta chains were read from a single sample in a study of T cell repertoires in cytomegalovirus infection. TCRdb reprocessed the reads with MiXCR, giving one entry per CDR3 protein. Of roughly 500,000 distinct CDR3 sequences listed, about 33% were seen once; the top ten hold roughly 15%. Antigens for these TCRs are unknown. The specimen was cultured PBMCs, collected from culture after CMV antigen stimulation. The receptors here all came from a human donor in good health (CMV status not recorded). Some clones in this sample may be carry-over from other donors' samples. Each CDR3 is given without its conserved first and last residue.

TRBV6-2/TRBV6-3	ASSGDREYTGELF
TRBV19	ASNGRLTDTQY
TRBV6-6	ASRTAGPYNEQF
TRBV4-2	ASSQKPGPSMNTEAF
TRBV19	ASSIIAENTEAF
TRBV11-2	ASSLDRGRGNEQF
TRBV10-3	AISESQGLAVNNEQF
TRBV6-1	ASSENLNEQF
TRBV4-1	ASTVGGVTGELF
TRBV7-2	ASSRTGDGLYGYT
TRBV13	ASSSSGVAFFEQY
TRBV30	AWSVQGTYNSPLH
TRBV10-3	AISESSGQETQY
TRBV4-1	ASSQGLAGGEQF
TRBV7-2	ASSLEGFTYNEQF
TRBV2	ASSVEQGDNEQF
TRBV11-3	AYGRGETDTQY
TRBV4-1	ASSQEGAGGSNQPQH
TRBV6-5	ASSYSQGGGTDTQY
TRBV6-6	ASSYWVGRGGNQPQH
TRBV6-2/TRBV6-3	ASSQRLAGSQETQY
TRBV7-6	ASSSDRAGYGYT